These 2 T cell receptor beta chains share one sample of origin, sequenced in a study of T cells in Graves' hyperthyroidism and ophthalmopathy. There were TCR beta CDR3 regions amplified from RNA transcripts. A first-round RT-PCR of the TCR CDR3 used the HTBI primer set. TCRdb re-called the multiplex PCR reads through MiXCR, storing one row per CDR3 protein. This sample has fewer than 700,000 distinct CDR3 sequences; under 20% occur once, and the top ten carry 15% to 20%. Material for sequencing was blood. The receptors derive from a young woman with Graves' ophthalmopathy.

This clonotype was seen only a few times. The J gene is TRBJ2-1, the V gene TRBV15, with TRBD1 as a possible D gene (5 bases). Trimming left V 2 bases short and J 0 bases short, with 5 bases between. In germline, CDR1 is LNHNV, CDR2 YYDKDF (reference sequence). The CDR3 has 14 residues. The CDR3 DNA sequence: TGTGCCACCAGCAGACAGGGCTCCTACAATGAGCAGTTCTTC. This translates into CATSRQGSYNEQFF.

This clonotype was seen repeatedly, ten times or more. The chain carries TRBV28 and TRBJ1-1, with D possibly TRBD1 on 6 matching bases. The ends were cut back, 6 bases at V and 3 bases at J, with 14 bases in the middle. CDR1 is MDHEN, CDR2 SYDVKM, per germline. The CDR3 length is 14 residues. The CDR3 DNA is TGTGCCAGCAGGGACAGAATCAGGGACACTGAAGCTTTCTTT. Its translation is CASRDRIRDTEAFF.